This T cell receptor beta chain was sequenced in a study of cytomegalovirus exposure and HLA in healthy donors. About the research overall: Most donors, more than 80% of 398 genotyped, fell in the Caucasian-associated ancestry cluster. Study-wide results and caveats: Later, TCR association rates were found to vary by HLA locus, highest for DRB1 and lowest for HLA-C. Listed as cytomegalovirus-associated were 150 to 200 TCR beta chains. Reportedly, cytomegalovirus status was diagnosed with high sensitivity and specificity.

A note on this clone: Antigen specificity is unknown.

PCR employed 60 Vbeta and 13 Jbeta primers. The table came from immunoSEQ multiplex PCR; TCRdb's copy has only in-frame clones and leaves some out. This sample has some 140,000 clones, with around 80% found just once. Germline CDR1 reads MNHNS; CDR2 reads SASEGT. The CDR3 spans 15 residues. V was cut by 5 bases and J by 6 bases, with 20 bases left in between. This receptor was obtained from a man aged 25 to 40 in good health and CMV-seronegative. Sequencing was carried out using PBMCs. The rearrangement uses TRBV6-1 and TRBJ2-7; D perhaps matches TRBD2 (5 bases). CDR3 residues: CASSPNVAGGLEQYF. The CDR3 coding sequence is TGTGCCAGCAGTCCGAATGTAGCAGGAGGACTCGAGCAGTACTTC.